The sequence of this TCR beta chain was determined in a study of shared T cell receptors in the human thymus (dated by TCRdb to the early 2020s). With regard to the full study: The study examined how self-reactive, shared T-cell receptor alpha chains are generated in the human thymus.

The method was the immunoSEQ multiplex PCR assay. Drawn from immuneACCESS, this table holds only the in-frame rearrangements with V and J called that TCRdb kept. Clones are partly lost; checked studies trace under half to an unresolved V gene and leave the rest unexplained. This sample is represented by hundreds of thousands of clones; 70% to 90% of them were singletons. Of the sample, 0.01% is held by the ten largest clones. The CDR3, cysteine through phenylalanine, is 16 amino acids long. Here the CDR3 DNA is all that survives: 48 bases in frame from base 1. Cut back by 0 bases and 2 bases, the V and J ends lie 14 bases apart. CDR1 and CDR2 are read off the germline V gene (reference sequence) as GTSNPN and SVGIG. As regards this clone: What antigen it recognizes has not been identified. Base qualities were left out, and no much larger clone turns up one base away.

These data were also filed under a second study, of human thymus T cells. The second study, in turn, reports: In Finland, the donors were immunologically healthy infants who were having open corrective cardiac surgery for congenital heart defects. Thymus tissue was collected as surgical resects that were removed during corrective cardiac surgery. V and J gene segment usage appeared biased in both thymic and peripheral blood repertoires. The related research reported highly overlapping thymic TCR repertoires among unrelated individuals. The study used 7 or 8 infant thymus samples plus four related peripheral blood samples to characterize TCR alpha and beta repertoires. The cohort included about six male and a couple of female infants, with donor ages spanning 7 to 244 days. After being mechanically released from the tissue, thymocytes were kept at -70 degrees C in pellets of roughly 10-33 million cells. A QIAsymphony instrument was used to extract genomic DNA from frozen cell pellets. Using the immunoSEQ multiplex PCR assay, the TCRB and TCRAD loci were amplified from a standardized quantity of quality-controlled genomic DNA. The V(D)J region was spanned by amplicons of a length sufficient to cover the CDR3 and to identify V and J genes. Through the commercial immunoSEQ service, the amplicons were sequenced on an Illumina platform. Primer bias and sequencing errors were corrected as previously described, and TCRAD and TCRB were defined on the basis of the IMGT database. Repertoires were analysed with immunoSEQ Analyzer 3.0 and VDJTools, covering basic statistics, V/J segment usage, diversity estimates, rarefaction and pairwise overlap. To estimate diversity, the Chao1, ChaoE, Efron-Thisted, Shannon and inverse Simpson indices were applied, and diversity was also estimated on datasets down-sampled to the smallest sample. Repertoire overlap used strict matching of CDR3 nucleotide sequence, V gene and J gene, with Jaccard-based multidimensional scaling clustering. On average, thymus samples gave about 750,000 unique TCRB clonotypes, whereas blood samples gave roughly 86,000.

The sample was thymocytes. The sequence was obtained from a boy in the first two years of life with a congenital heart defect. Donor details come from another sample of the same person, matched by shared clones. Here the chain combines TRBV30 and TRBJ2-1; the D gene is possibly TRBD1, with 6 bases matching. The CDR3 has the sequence CAWSVRRQVPYNEQFF. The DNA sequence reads TGTGCCTGGAGTGTACGACGACAGGTACCCTACAATGAGCAGTTCTTC.